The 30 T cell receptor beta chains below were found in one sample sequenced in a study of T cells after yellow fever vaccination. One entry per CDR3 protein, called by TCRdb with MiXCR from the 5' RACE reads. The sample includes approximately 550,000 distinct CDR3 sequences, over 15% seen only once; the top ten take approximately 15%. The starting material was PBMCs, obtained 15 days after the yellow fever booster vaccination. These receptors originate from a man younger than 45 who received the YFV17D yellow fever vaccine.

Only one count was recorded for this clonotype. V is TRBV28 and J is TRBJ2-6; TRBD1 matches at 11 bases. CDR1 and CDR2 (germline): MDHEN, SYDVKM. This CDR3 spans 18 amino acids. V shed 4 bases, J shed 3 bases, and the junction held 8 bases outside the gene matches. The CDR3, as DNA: TGTGCCAGCAGTTCGGAACCGGGACAGGGGGATGGGGCCAACGTCCTGACTTTC. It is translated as CASSSEPGQGDGANVLTF.

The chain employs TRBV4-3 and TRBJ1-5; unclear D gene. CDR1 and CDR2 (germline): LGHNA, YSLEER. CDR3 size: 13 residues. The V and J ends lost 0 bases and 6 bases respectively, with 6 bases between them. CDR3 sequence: CASSQDIGQPQHF. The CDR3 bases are TGCGCCAGCAGCCAAGATATCGGTCAGCCCCAGCATTTT.

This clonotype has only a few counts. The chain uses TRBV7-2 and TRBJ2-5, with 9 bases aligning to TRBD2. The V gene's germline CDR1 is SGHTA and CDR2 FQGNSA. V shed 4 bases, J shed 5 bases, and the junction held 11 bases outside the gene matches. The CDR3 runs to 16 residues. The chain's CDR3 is CASSSQTSGWVETQYF. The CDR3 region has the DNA TGTGCCAGCAGCTCCCAGACTAGCGGATGGGTTGAGACCCAGTACTTC.

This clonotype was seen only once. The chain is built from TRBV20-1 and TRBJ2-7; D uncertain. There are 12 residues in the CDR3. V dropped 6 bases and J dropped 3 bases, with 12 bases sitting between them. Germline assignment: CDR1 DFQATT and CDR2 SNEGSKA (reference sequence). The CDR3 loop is CSARRPGYEQYF. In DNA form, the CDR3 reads TGCAGTGCACGAAGACCCGGCTACGAGCAGTACTTC.

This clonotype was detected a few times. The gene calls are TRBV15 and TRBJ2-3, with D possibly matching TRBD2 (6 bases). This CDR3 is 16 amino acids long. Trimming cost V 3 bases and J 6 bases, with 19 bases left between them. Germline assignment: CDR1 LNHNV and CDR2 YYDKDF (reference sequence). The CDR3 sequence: CATSSAPLGGRDTQYF. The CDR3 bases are TGTGCCACCAGCAGTGCCCCCTTGGGGGGAAGGGATACGCAGTATTTT.

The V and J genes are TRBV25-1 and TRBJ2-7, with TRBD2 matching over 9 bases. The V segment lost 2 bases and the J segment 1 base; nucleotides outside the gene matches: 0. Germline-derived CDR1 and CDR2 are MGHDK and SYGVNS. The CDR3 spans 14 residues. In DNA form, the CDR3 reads TGTGCCAGCAGTGAAGCGGGAGGGTCCTACGAGCAGTACTTC. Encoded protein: CASSEAGGSYEQYF.

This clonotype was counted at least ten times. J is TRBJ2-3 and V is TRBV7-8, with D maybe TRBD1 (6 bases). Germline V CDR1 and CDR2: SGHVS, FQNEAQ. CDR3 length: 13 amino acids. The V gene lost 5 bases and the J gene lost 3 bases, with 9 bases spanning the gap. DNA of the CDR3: TGTGCCAGCAGCCTTGGACAGACAGATACGCAGTATTTT. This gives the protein CASSLGQTDTQYF.

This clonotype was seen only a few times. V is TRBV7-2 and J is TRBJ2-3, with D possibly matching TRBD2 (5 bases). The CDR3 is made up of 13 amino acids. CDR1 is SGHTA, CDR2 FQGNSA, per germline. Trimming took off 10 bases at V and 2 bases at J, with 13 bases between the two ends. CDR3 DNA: TGTGCCACTCGGAGCGGAACCACAGATACGCAGTATTTT. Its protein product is CATRSGTTDTQYF.

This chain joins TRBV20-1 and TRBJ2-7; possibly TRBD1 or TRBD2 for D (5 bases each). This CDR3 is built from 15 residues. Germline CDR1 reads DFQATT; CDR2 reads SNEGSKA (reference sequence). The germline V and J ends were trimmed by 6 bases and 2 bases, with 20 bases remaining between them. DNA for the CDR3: TGCAGTGCCCCTACTATGAGGGCAGGGCCCTACGAGCAGTACTTC. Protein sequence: CSAPTMRAGPYEQYF.

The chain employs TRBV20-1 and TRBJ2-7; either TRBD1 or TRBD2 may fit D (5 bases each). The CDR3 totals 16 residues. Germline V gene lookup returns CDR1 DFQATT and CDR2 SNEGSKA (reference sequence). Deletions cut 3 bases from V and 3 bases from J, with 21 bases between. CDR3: CSARGRRVRENYEQYF. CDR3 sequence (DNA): TGCAGTGCTAGGGGACGCCGGGTCCGTGAAAACTACGAGCAGTACTTC.

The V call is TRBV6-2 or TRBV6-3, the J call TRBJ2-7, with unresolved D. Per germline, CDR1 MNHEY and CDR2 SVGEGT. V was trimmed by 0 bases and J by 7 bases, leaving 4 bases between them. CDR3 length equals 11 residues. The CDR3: CASSYSKEQYF. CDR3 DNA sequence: TGTGCCAGCAGTTACTCGAAGGAGCAGTACTTC.

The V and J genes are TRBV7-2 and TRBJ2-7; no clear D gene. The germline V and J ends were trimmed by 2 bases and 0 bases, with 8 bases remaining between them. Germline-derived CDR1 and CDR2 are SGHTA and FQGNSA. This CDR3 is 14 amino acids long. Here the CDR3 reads CASSLSAISYEQYF. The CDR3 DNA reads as TGTGCCAGCAGCTTATCGGCGATCTCCTACGAGCAGTACTTC. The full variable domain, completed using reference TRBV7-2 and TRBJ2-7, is GAGVSQSPSNKVTEKGKDVELRCDPISGHTALYWYRQSLGQGLEFLIYFQGNSAPDKSGLPSDRFSAERTGGSVSTLTIQRTQQEDSAVYLCASSLSAISYEQYFGPGTRLTVT.

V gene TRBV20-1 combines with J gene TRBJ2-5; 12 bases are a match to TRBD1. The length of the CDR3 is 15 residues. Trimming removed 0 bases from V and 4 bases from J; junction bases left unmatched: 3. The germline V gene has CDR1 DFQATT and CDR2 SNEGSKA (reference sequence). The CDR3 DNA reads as TGCAGTGCTAGAGATGGGGACAGGGGGCGAGAGACCCAGTACTTC. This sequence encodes CSARDGDRGRETQYF.

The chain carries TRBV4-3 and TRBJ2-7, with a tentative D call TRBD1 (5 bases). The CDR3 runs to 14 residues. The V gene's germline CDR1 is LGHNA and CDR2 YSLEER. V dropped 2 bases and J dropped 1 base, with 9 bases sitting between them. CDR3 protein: CASSQLKGSYEQYF. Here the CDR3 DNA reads TGCGCCAGCAGCCAATTGAAGGGGTCCTACGAGCAGTACTTC.

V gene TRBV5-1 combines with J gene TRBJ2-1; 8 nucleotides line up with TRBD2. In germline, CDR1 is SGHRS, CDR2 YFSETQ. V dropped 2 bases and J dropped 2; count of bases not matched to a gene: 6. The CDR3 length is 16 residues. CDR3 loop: CASSFTSGATYNEQFF. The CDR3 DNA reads TGCGCCAGCAGCTTTACTAGCGGTGCGACCTACAATGAGCAGTTCTTC.

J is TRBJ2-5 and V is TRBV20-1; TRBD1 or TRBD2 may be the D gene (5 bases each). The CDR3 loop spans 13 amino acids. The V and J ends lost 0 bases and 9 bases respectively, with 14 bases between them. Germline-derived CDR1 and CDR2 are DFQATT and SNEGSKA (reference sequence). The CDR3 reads CSARDRGLKSQYF. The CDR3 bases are TGCAGTGCTAGAGATCGGGGCCTGAAGTCCCAGTACTTC.

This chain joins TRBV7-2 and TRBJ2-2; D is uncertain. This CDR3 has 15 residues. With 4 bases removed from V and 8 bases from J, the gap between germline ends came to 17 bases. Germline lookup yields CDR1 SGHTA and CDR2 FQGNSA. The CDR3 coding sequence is TGTGCCAGCAGCTCAACTTTCGCGGCCCGGGGGGAGCTGTTTTTT. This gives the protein CASSSTFAARGELFF.

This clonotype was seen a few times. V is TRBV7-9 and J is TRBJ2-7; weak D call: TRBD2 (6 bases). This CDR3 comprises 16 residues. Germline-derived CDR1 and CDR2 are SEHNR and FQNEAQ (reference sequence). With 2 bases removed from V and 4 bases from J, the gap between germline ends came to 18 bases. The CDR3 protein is CASSLLGGDAPYEQYF. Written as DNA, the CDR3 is TGTGCCAGCAGCTTATTGGGCGGGGACGCCCCTTACGAGCAGTACTTC.

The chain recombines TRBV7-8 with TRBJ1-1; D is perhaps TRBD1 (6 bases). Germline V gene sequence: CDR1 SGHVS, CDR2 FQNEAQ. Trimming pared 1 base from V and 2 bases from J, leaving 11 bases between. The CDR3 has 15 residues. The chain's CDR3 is CASSLEMTGNTEAFF. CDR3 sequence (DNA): TGTGCCAGCAGCTTAGAGATGACAGGAAACACTGAAGCTTTCTTT.

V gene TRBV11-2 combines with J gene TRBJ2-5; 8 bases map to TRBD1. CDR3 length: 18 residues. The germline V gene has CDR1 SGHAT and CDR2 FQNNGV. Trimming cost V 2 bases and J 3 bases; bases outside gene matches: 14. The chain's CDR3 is CASSLLPITGGTEETQYF. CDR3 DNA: TGTGCCAGCAGCTTACTCCCGATAACAGGGGGTACAGAAGAGACCCAGTACTTC.

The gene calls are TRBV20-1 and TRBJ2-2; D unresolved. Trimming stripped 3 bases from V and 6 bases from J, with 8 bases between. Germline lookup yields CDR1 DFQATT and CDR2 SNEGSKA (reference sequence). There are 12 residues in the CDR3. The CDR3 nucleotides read TGCAGTGCTAGTCCCGTGGCCGGGGAGCTGTTTTTT. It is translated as CSASPVAGELFF.

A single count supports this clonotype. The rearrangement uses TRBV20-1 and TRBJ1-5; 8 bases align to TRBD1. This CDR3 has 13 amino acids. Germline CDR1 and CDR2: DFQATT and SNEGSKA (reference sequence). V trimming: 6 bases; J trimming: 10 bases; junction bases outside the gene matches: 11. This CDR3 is CSARGQAAGPQHF. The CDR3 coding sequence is TGCAGTGCGCGGGGACAGGCGGCTGGCCCCCAGCATTTT.

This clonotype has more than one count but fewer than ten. CDR3 sequence reads: CASSLDLSGGQFF. CDR3 nucleotide sequence: TGTGCCAGCAGCTTAGATCTTAGCGGAGGCCAGTTCTTC. The chain couples TRBV7-2 to TRBJ2-1; possibly TRBD2 for D (6 bases). The CDR3 loop spans 13 amino acids. V was trimmed by 1 base and J by 13 bases, leaving 14 bases between them. Germline lookup yields CDR1 SGHTA and CDR2 FQGNSA.

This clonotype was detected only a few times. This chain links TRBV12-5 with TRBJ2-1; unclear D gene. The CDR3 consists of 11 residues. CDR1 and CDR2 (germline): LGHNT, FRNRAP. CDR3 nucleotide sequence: TGTGCCTGGATGGGAAAGGATGAGCAGTTCTTC. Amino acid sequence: CAWMGKDEQFF.

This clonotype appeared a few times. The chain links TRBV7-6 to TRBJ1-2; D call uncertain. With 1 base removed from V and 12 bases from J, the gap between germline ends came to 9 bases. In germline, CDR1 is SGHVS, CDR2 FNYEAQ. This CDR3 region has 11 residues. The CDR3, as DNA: TGTGCCAGCAGCTTAGGATCTGCCCACACCTTC. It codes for CASSLGSAHTF.

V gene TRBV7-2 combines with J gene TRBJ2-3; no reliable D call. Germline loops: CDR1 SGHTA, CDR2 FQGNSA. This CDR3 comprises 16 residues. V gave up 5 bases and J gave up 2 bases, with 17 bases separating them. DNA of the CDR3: TGTGCCAGCAGCCCCAGGTTGTTAACATACACAGATACGCAGTATTTT. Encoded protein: CASSPRLLTYTDTQYF.

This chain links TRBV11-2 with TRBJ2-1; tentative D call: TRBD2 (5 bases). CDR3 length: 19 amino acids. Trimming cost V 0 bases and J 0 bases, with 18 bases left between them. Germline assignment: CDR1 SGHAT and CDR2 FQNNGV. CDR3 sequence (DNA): TGTGCCAGCAGCTTAGATATCCGTTCGGGGTCCCGCTCCTACAATGAGCAGTTCTTC. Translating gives CASSLDIRSGSRSYNEQFF.

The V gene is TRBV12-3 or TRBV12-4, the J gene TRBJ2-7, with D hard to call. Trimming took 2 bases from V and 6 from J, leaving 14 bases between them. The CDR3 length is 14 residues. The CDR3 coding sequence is TGTGCCAGCAGTTTACCGGGCCGCTCGGGCGAGCAGTACTTC. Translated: CASSLPGRSGEQYF.

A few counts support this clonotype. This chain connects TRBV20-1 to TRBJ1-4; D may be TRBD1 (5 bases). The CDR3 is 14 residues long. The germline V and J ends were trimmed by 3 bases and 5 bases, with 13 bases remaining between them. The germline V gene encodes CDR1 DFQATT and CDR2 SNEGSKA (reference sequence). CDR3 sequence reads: CSASQVPGNEKLFF. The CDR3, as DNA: TGCAGTGCTAGTCAGGTTCCAGGGAATGAAAAACTGTTTTTT.

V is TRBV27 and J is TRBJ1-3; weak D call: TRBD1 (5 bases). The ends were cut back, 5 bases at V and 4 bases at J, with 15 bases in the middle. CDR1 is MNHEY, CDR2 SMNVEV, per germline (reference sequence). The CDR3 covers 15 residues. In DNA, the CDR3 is TGTGCCAGCAGTCCTACGGGGGTCGGGGGAAACACCATATATTTT. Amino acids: CASSPTGVGGNTIYF.